These T cell receptor beta chains were read from a single sample in a study of shared clonotypes between healthy human individuals. Produced via immunoSEQ multiplex PCR; TCRdb's table is partial and in-frame only. The repertoire has roughly 320,000 clones, 87% of them found once; the top ten carry about 17%. Sequencing used memory CD8+ T cells sorted from blood. The receptors here all came from a man aged 18 to 30 in good health. Each CDR3 is given with its conserved first and last residue. The order of the fields is J gene, D gene, V gene, CDR3 protein. The D gene is left open where the match is weak.

TRBJ1-4,TRBD1,TRBV6-5,CASTKQGATNEKLFF
TRBJ2-7,.,TRBV29-1,CSVAGQGYEQYF
TRBJ1-4,.,TRBV6-5,CASSQYTGVEKLFF
TRBJ2-7,.,TRBV5-6,CASSLSLRGVYEQYF
TRBJ2-7,TRBD1,TRBV5-1,CASTDRSVSEQYF
TRBJ1-4,.,TRBV28,CASSLGPGTTNEKLFF
TRBJ2-2,.,TRBV4-3,CASSQKIRTSYTGELFF
TRBJ2-7,TRBD2,TRBV6-5,CASQTGTSGNREQYF
TRBJ2-1,.,TRBV6-5,CASSYMATDEQFF
TRBJ2-7,.,TRBV10-1,CATQGPSGEQYF
TRBJ2-7,TRBD1,TRBV7-9,CASSLVQGQTEQYF
TRBJ2-7,.,TRBV5-6,CASSPRMRGRLHEQYF
TRBJ2-2,.,TRBV27,CASSSLGGSGELFF
TRBJ2-3,TRBD2,TRBV28,CASSLWTPSSGGSTDTQYF
TRBJ2-2,.,TRBV27,CASSSRGAGELFF